Below, 31 T cell receptor beta chains from the same sample are listed, as sequenced in a study of T cells in Graves' hyperthyroidism and ophthalmopathy. Amplification of TCR beta CDR3 regions used RNA as the template. TCR CDR3 underwent first-round RT-PCR with the HTBI primer set. TCRdb reprocessed the multiplex PCR reads with MiXCR, giving one entry per CDR3 protein. Among roughly 500,000 distinct CDR3 sequences listed, approximately 25% were seen once. The sample comprised blood. These receptors were obtained from a woman in her twenties or thirties with Graves' ophthalmopathy.

The rearrangement uses TRBV18 and TRBJ1-1; D is unclear. V lost 5 bases and J lost 3, with 10 bases in between. Germline CDR1 is KGHSH and CDR2 is LQKENI. The CDR3 is made up of 13 amino acids. The CDR3: CASSSLDDTEAFF. In DNA, the CDR3 is TGTGCCAGCTCATCGCTGGATGACACTGAAGCTTTCTTT. The entire variable domain, with the rest obtained from reference TRBV18 and TRBJ1-1, is as follows: NAGVMQNPRHLVRRRGQEARLRCSPMKGHSHVYWYRQLPEEGLKFMVYLQKENIIDESGMPKERFSAEFPKEGPSILRIQQVVRGDSAAYFCASSSLDDTEAFFGQGTRLTVV.

This clonotype was seen a few times. A much bigger clone sits one base away, suggesting this may be a read error. The V call is TRBV27, the J call TRBJ1-5; a weak D match, TRBD1 (5 bases). The germline gives CDR1 MNHEY, CDR2 SMNVEV (reference sequence). The V and J ends lost 7 bases and 7 bases respectively, with 20 bases between them. CDR3 length: 15 amino acids. CDR3 in DNA: TGTGCCAGCACTCCAAATGGGGCGGGGTTACAGCCCCAGCATTTT. Translation: CASTPNGAGLQPQHF.

This clonotype was seen ten or more times. V and J are TRBV29-1 and TRBJ1-2, with D perhaps matching TRBD1 (6 bases). V gave up 7 bases and J gave up 1 base, with 13 bases separating them. Germline V CDR1 and CDR2: SQVTM, ANQGSEA. CDR3 size: 13 residues. CDR3 in amino acids: CSAPGQFNYGYTF. Written as DNA, the CDR3 is TGCAGCGCTCCAGGACAGTTTAACTATGGCTACACCTTC. The full variable domain, with the rest looked up from reference TRBV29-1 and TRBJ1-2, is SAVISQKPSRDICQRGTSLTIQCQVDSQVTMMFWYRQQPGQSLTLIATANQGSEATYESGFVIDKFPISRPNLTFSTLTVSNMSPEDSSIYLCSAPGQFNYGYTFGSGTRLTVV.

The genes are TRBV6-5 and TRBJ2-7; the D is unclear. CDR1 and CDR2 from the germline V gene are MNHEY and SVGAGI. The CDR3 is made up of 14 amino acids. V was pared by 2 bases and J by 4 bases, with 12 bases between. CDR3 nucleotide sequence: TGTGCCAGCAGTTACGGCACTCGAGAGTACGAGCAGTACTTC. Translation: CASSYGTREYEQYF.

At least ten counts were recorded for this clonotype. This chain joins TRBV10-3 and TRBJ1-3; D gene uncertain. The germline V and J ends were trimmed by 0 bases and 4 bases, with 4 bases remaining between them. The germline V gene encodes CDR1 ENHRY and CDR2 SYGVKD. The CDR3 sequence is 13 residues long. CDR3 loop: CAISESIGNTIYF. The CDR3 DNA follows: TGTGCCATCAGTGAGTCGATCGGAAACACCATATATTTT.

This clonotype was found a few times. The chain carries TRBV20-1 and TRBJ1-2; possibly TRBD1 for D (5 bases). The CDR3 contains 13 residues. Trimming removed 2 bases from V and 6 bases from J, with 13 bases in between. Looked up from germline, CDR1 is DFQATT and CDR2 is SNEGSKA (reference sequence). The CDR3 loop reads CSARNRILDGYTF. CDR3 bases: TGCAGTGCTAGAAACAGGATCCTCGATGGCTACACCTTC.

The V and J genes are TRBV19 and TRBJ1-1; D remains unclear. Germline V lookup: CDR1 LNHDA, CDR2 SQIVND (reference sequence). The CDR3 runs 13 residues. Between the trimmed V and J ends, which lost 3 bases and 1 base, there was a span of 6 bases. DNA for the CDR3: TGTGCCAGTAGTATGGGCTCGAACACTGAAGCTTTCTTT. The encoded protein is CASSMGSNTEAFF.

The chain employs TRBV19 and TRBJ1-2; D perhaps matches TRBD1 (5 bases). The CDR3 runs 13 residues. Trimming pared 8 bases from V and 1 base from J, leaving 11 bases between. Germline assignment: CDR1 LNHDA and CDR2 SQIVND (reference sequence). Here the CDR3 reads CASRDGNNYGYTF. The CDR3 DNA follows: TGTGCCAGTCGGGACGGAAATAACTATGGCTACACCTTC.

CDR3 nucleotide sequence: TGTGCCAGCAGCTTAGCGGAAGGTGGCTACACCTTC. Residues: CASSLAEGGYTF. V and J are TRBV7-2 and TRBJ1-2, with D unresolved. The CDR3 has 12 residues. V lost 0 bases, J lost 7 bases, and 6 bases lay in between. CDR1 is SGHTA and CDR2 is FQGNSA in the germline V gene.

This clonotype was seen a few times. The chain employs TRBV3-1 and TRBJ2-7; 10 bases map to TRBD1. With 1 base clipped from V and 4 bases from J, the junction kept 4 bases outside the gene matches. Germline V CDR1 and CDR2: LGHDT, YNNKEL (reference sequence). This CDR3 is built from 15 residues. For the CDR3, the DNA is TGTGCCAGCAGCCAAGGACAGGGGGCTGTTTACGAGCAGTACTTC. Its translation is CASSQGQGAVYEQYF.

In this sample, this clonotype turned up many times. The chain links TRBV12-3 or TRBV12-4 to TRBJ1-2, with D possibly TRBD1 on 6 matching bases. The CDR3 is 14 residues long. V lost 3 bases to trimming and J lost 2 bases, with 10 bases between them. The CDR3 loop reads CASSLRGHNYGYTF. Here the CDR3 DNA reads TGTGCCAGCAGTTTGCGGGGACACAACTATGGCTACACCTTC.

V is TRBV30 and J is TRBJ1-5; 7 bases fit TRBD1. The germline CDR1 and CDR2 sequences are GTSNPN and SVGIG (reference sequence). The junction had 14 bases not matched to a gene; V was cut back by 2 bases and J by 4 bases. The CDR3 is made up of 17 amino acids. Here the CDR3 DNA reads TGTGCCTGGAGTTTCGGCTACAGGGGCGCTGAGAATCAGCCCCAGCATTTT. It yields the protein CAWSFGYRGAENQPQHF.

The rearrangement uses TRBV11-2 and TRBJ2-4, with a possible D match to TRBD1 (5 bases). Germline assignment: CDR1 SGHAT and CDR2 FQNNGV. The ends were cut back, 0 bases at V and 3 bases at J, with 18 bases in the middle. The CDR3 spans 18 residues. CDR3 residues: CASSLENVREDGKNIQYF. The CDR3 DNA is TGTGCCAGCAGCTTAGAAAATGTCAGGGAAGACGGCAAAAACATTCAGTACTTC.

This clonotype was observed a handful of times. CDR3 coding DNA: TGCAGCGCTGGCACCGGGACAGGGACCACTGAAGCTTTCTTT. Residues: CSAGTGTGTTEAFF. This sequence joins TRBV29-1 and TRBJ1-1, with 9 bases lining up with TRBD1. The CDR3 covers 14 residues. After removal of 7 bases from V and 4 bases from J, the junction contained 10 bases not matched to a gene. Germline values: CDR1 SQVTM, CDR2 ANQGSEA.

There are a few counts of this clonotype. V gene TRBV9 combines with J gene TRBJ1-2; D gene uncertain. This CDR3 comprises 16 residues. V lost 0 bases and J 7 bases, leaving 19 bases between the germline ends. From germline, CDR1 is SGDLS and CDR2 YYNGEE. The CDR3 reads CASSVETAAPRVGYTF. The CDR3 DNA reads TGTGCCAGCAGCGTAGAAACAGCCGCCCCAAGGGTTGGCTACACCTTC.

This chain links TRBV7-2 with TRBJ1-1; 7 nucleotides line up with TRBD1. The CDR3 loop spans 14 amino acids. CDR1 and CDR2 (germline): SGHTA, FQGNSA. Trimming removed 1 base from V and 6 bases from J; junction bases left unmatched: 5. CDR3 coding DNA: TGTGCCAGCAGCTTAGAGGGGGCGATCTCTGAAGCTTTCTTT. As protein: CASSLEGAISEAFF.

J is TRBJ1-2 and V is TRBV20-1; D may be TRBD1 (5 bases). CDR1 and CDR2 from the germline V gene are DFQATT and SNEGSKA (reference sequence). The CDR3 length is 11 residues. CDR3 loop: CSQQENYGYTF. CDR3 DNA sequence: TGCAGCCAACAGGAAAATTATGGCTACACCTTC.

This clonotype appeared a few times. The V call is TRBV6-5, the J call TRBJ2-5; either TRBD1 or TRBD2 may supply D (5 bases each). CDR1 is MNHEY and CDR2 is SVGAGI in the germline V gene. CDR3 size: 15 residues. Trimming cost V 4 bases and J 6 bases, with 18 bases left between them. The DNA for the CDR3 is TGTGCCAGCAGTTTAGAGGCAGGGAGAGGGAAGACCCAGTACTTC. It is translated as CASSLEAGRGKTQYF.

This clonotype was found a few times. V is TRBV5-1 and J is TRBJ2-5; 8 nucleotides agree with TRBD2. The CDR3 spans 16 residues. With V trimmed by 0 bases and J by 0 bases, 4 bases remained unmatched. Per germline, CDR1 SGHRS and CDR2 YFSETQ. This chain's CDR3 is CASSLGTSLHQETQYF. CDR3 bases: TGCGCCAGCAGCTTGGGGACTAGCCTTCACCAAGAGACCCAGTACTTC.

This clonotype has ten or more counts. The rearrangement links TRBV19 to TRBJ1-1; D is unclear. The CDR3 covers 14 residues. Trimming shortened V by 7 bases and J by 4 bases, and 16 bases separated the two germline ends. Germline V lookup: CDR1 LNHDA, CDR2 SQIVND (reference sequence). The CDR3: CASMYSRKGTEAFF. As DNA, the CDR3 is TGTGCCAGTATGTACAGTCGTAAGGGCACTGAAGCTTTCTTT.

This clonotype was seen ten or more times. This chain links TRBV9 with TRBJ2-6; D remains unclear. The CDR3 consists of 16 residues. Trimming removed 4 bases at V and 0 bases at J, with 11 bases between. Germline V gives CDR1 SGDLS, CDR2 YYNGEE. CDR3 coding DNA: TGTGCCAGCAGCCCCCCTGCCTACTCTGGGGCCAACGTCCTGACTTTC. As protein: CASSPPAYSGANVLTF.

There are many counts of this clonotype. J is TRBJ1-2 and V is TRBV19; 9 bases are a match to TRBD1. CDR3 length equals 15 residues. Germline V gene data show CDR1 as LNHDA and CDR2 as SQIVND (reference sequence). Trimming at V came to 4 bases and at J to 4 bases, leaving 7 bases not matched to a gene. The CDR3 loop reads CASSTTGGAGYGYTF. The CDR3 DNA is TGTGCCAGTAGTACTACAGGGGGCGCGGGCTATGGCTACACCTTC.

The rearrangement joins TRBV6-5 to TRBJ1-1; 7 bases align to TRBD1. The ends lost 0 bases at V and 6 bases at J; junction bases unmatched: 7. The CDR3 spans 15 residues. In germline, CDR1 is MNHEY, CDR2 SVGAGI. The CDR3 protein is CASSYSPRQGAEAFF. CDR3 sequence (DNA): TGTGCCAGCAGTTACTCCCCGCGACAGGGAGCTGAAGCTTTCTTT.

The chain couples TRBV11-3 to TRBJ2-7, with D maybe TRBD1 (6 bases). This CDR3 has 14 residues. Germline CDR1 SGHNT, CDR2 YENEEA. V lost 5 bases to trimming and J lost 2 bases, with 13 bases between them. CDR3 in DNA: TGTGCCAGCAGCCTCGCTACAGGGACCTACGAGCAGTACTTC. Its translation: CASSLATGTYEQYF.

This clonotype was observed many times. A read error may produce the germline difference seen at one junction end. The chain combines TRBV11-2 with TRBJ1-3; 8 bases line up with TRBD1. This CDR3 region has 15 residues. Germline loops: CDR1 SGHAT, CDR2 FQNNGV. The CDR3 is CASSLEAGGGNTIYF. The CDR3 DNA is TGTGCCAGCAGCCTAGAGGCAGGGGGCGGAAACACCATATATTTT.

The chain uses TRBV12-3 or TRBV12-4 and TRBJ2-7; TRBD2 matches 9 bases. V lost 5 bases and J lost 2; bases outside the gene matches: 4. CDR3 length equals 14 residues. The CDR3 sequence is CASSVLAGAYEQYF. The CDR3 nucleotides are TGTGCCAGCAGTGTTTTAGCGGGGGCCTACGAGCAGTACTTC.

The rearrangement uses TRBV15 and TRBJ2-7; 9 positions agree with TRBD1. This CDR3 comprises 14 residues. CDR1 LNHNV and CDR2 YYDKDF come from the germline V gene (reference sequence). With 3 bases clipped from V and 2 bases from J, the junction kept 2 bases outside the gene matches. In DNA form, the CDR3 reads TGTGCCACCAGCAGGGACAGGGGACCCTACGAGCAGTACTTC. Its translation: CATSRDRGPYEQYF.

This clonotype was counted at least ten times. The CDR3 reads CASGLVRGMGDNEQFF. In DNA, the CDR3 is TGTGCTAGTGGTTTGGTACGGGGCATGGGGGACAATGAGCAGTTCTTC. This sequence joins TRBV12-5 and TRBJ2-1; D assignment may be TRBD1 or TRBD2 (5 bases each). Germline V gene data show CDR1 as LGHNT and CDR2 as FRNRAP. This CDR3 region has 16 residues. Trimming removed 0 bases at V and 5 bases at J, with 14 bases between.

Ten or more counts support this clonotype. The CDR3 loop is CASSGGQGDSNQPQHF. CDR3 sequence (DNA): TGTGCCAGCAGCGGAGGACAGGGGGATAGCAATCAGCCCCAGCATTTT. The V gene is TRBV9, the J gene TRBJ1-5; 10 nucleotides agree with TRBD1. This CDR3 region has 16 residues. V dropped 3 bases and J dropped 0; count of bases not matched to a gene: 3. The V gene's germline CDR1 is SGDLS and CDR2 YYNGEE.

The V call is TRBV18, the J call TRBJ1-1; TRBD1 might be the D (6 bases). Germline CDR1 and CDR2: KGHSH and LQKENI. V was shortened by 3 bases and J by 11 bases, with 16 bases between the two germline ends. This CDR3 region has 13 residues. CDR3 DNA sequence: TGTGCCAGCTCACCGGAGGGGGGAGGAGTGGCTTTCTTT. The encoded protein is CASSPEGGGVAFF.

This clonotype has ten or more counts. CDR3 loop: CASSYIKGNYGYTF. The CDR3 bases are TGTGCCAGCAGTTACATAAAGGGGAACTATGGCTACACCTTC. V and J are TRBV6-5 and TRBJ1-2, with D perhaps matching TRBD1 (5 bases). V was cut by 2 bases and J by 2 bases, with 9 bases left in between. Germline values: CDR1 MNHEY, CDR2 SVGAGI. The CDR3 sequence is 14 residues long.